The rows below give T cell receptor beta chains drawn from one sample of a study of blood T cells in healthy people across ages. MiXCR was run by TCRdb on the 5' RACE reads, yielding one entry per CDR3 protein. The sample has approximately 800,000 distinct CDR3 sequences; less than 70% are singletons. Sequenced sample: blood. These receptors all stem from an older man in good health. The CDR3 runs from the conserved cysteine through the conserved F or W. A D gene is named only where the DNA matches it firmly. A row's size may be missing; if present it is once, few, many or a size class.

>TRBD1|-|14|TRBJ1-5|TRBV6-5
CASSTAGGRKPQHF
TGTGCCAGCAGTACAGCAGGGGGCAGAAAGCCCCAGCATTTT
>TRBD2|-|15|TRBJ2-7|TRBV18
CASSSGLAATYEQYF
TGTGCCAGCTCATCGGGACTAGCCGCGACCTACGAGCAGTACTTC
>-|-|15|TRBJ1-1|TRBV5-1
CASRPGTTDHTEAFF
TGCGCCAGCAGACCGGGGACAACCGATCACACTGAAGCTTTCTTT
>TRBD2|-|15|TRBJ2-5|TRBV25-1
CASSRTSGTQETQYF
TGTGCCAGCAGTAGGACTAGCGGAACACAAGAGACCCAGTACTTC
>-|-|14|TRBJ2-1|TRBV5-1
CASSFRDGSYEQFF
TGCGCCAGCAGCTTCCGGGACGGATCCTACGAGCAGTTCTTC
>-|many|12|TRBJ2-7|TRBV29-1
CSVDGGGYEQYF
TGCAGCGTTGACGGGGGTGGCTACGAGCAGTACTTC
>-|once|15|TRBJ2-7|TRBV5-1
CASSPGTGLLGEQYF
TGCGCCAGCAGCCCTGGCACGGGGCTGCTAGGCGAGCAGTACTTC
>TRBD2|-|15|TRBJ2-3|TRBV20-1
CSAQRTSGSFRDAYF
TGCAGTGCCCAAAGGACTAGCGGGAGTTTTAGAGACGCGTATTTT
>TRBD2|-|15|TRBJ2-7|TRBV10-1
CASSESASGNFEQYF
TGCGCCAGCAGTGAGTCGGCTAGCGGGAACTTCGAGCAGTACTTC
>-|few|13|TRBJ2-7|TRBV20-1
CSATGTLAYEQYF
TGCAGTGCCACCGGGACATTGGCGTACGAGCAGTACTTC
>-|-|14|TRBJ2-1|TRBV20-1
CSANLGVSYNEQFF
TGCAGTGCTAATCTGGGGGTCTCCTACAATGAGCAGTTCTTC
>TRBD2|-|15|TRBJ2-1|TRBV10-3
CAIGSTSGLYNEQFF
TGTGCCATCGGGTCGACTAGCGGCCTTTACAATGAGCAGTTCTTC
>-|-|15|TRBJ2-1|TRBV2
CASSEALLGSDEQFF
TGTGCCAGCAGTGAAGCGCTTCTGGGAAGCGATGAGCAGTTCTTC
>-|few|15|TRBJ2-7|TRBV2
CASSFGADAFYEQYF
TGTGCCAGCAGTTTTGGGGCGGATGCTTTCTACGAGCAGTACTTC
>-|many|13|TRBJ2-7|TRBV6-5
CASSPTGPYEQYF
TGTGCCAGCAGCCCAACCGGGCCCTACGAGCAGTACTTC
>TRBD2|-|14|TRBJ2-7|TRBV6-2/TRBV6-3
CASSTSGATYEQYF
TGTGCCAGCAGCACTAGCGGGGCTACCTACGAGCAGTACTTC
>TRBD1|-|15|TRBJ1-5|TRBV6-6
CASRQGQGASQPQHF
TGTGCCAGCAGACAGGGACAGGGGGCAAGTCAGCCCCAGCATTTT
>TRBD1|-|18|TRBJ1-1|TRBV11-1
CASSSDPGQGFLNTEAFF
TGTGCCAGCAGCTCGGATCCGGGACAGGGGTTTCTGAACACTGAAGCTTTCTTT
>-|-|14|TRBJ2-7|TRBV9
CASSVAAGPYEQYF
TGTGCCAGCAGCGTAGCGGCGGGACCCTACGAGCAGTACTTC
>TRBD1|many|11|TRBJ2-5|TRBV29-1
CSSHRGETQYF
TGCAGCTCACACAGGGGGGAGACCCAGTACTTC
>TRBD1|once|14|TRBJ2-7|TRBV29-1
CSANVRQGTYEQYF
TGCAGCGCTAACGTCCGACAGGGGACCTACGAGCAGTACTTC
>-|-|13|TRBJ2-7|TRBV12-3/TRBV12-4
CASSPETGYEQYF
TGTGCCAGCAGTCCTGAAACGGGGTACGAGCAGTACTTC
>-|few|16|TRBJ2-3|TRBV4-1
CASSAGSAMGHRYAYF
TGCGCCAGCAGCGCCGGGAGCGCTATGGGGCACAGATACGCGTATTTT
>-|-|18|TRBJ2-5|TRBV12-3/TRBV12-4
CASSPLPTGRLTRWEQYF
TGTGCCAGCAGTCCCCTCCCCACAGGGAGACTAACAAGGTGGGAGCAGTACTTC
>-|-|19|TRBJ2-7|TRBV24-1
CATSDLGGLGGVPSYEQYF
TGCGCCACCAGTGACTTAGGGGGGTTAGGCGGGGTTCCCTCCTACGAGCAGTACTTC
>-|once|14|TRBJ1-3|TRBV12-3/TRBV12-4
CASSSGTIGNTIYF
TGTGCCAGCAGTTCGGGGACAATTGGAAACACCATATATTTT
>-|-|15|TRBJ2-7|TRBV27
CASSLSSESSYEQYF
TGTGCCAGCAGTTTATCTAGCGAGAGCTCCTACGAGCAGTACTTC
>TRBD2|-|17|TRBJ2-1|TRBV7-9
CASSSSFLAGGRGEQFF
TGTGCCAGCAGCTCCTCCTTCTTAGCGGGAGGGAGGGGTGAGCAGTTCTTC
>-|few|18|TRBJ2-7|TRBV4-1
CASSQEATRDTSSYEQYF
TGCGCCAGCAGCCAAGAAGCTACCCGGGACACGAGCTCCTACGAGCAGTACTTC
>-|-|14|TRBJ2-5|TRBV28
CATSSAGLQETLYF
TGTGCCACCTCATCAGCGGGCCTCCAAGAGACCCTGTACTTC
>-|few|16|TRBJ2-3|TRBV5-4
CASSSMDSGRADTQYF
TGTGCCAGCAGCTCCATGGACAGTGGGCGTGCAGATACGCAGTATTTT
>TRBD1|-|15|TRBJ1-5|TRBV27
CASSFGQGAGQLQHF
TGTGCCAGCAGTTTCGGTCAGGGGGCCGGGCAGCTCCAGCATTTT
>TRBD1|-|14|TRBJ2-7|TRBV7-9
CASSVAGTGREQYF
TGTGCCAGCAGCGTAGCAGGGACAGGGCGCGAGCAGTACTTC
>TRBD1|few|16|TRBJ2-7|TRBV10-2
CASSERRGQGYYEQYF
TGCGCCAGCAGTGAGCGCCGGGGACAGGGTTACTACGAGCAGTACTTC
>-|-|15|TRBJ2-1|TRBV5-1
CASSSTGKGGNEQFF
TGCGCCAGCAGCTCGACCGGGAAGGGAGGAAATGAGCAGTTCTTC
>TRBD2|few|18|TRBJ2-1|TRBV5-1
CASSLRVLAGVNVNEQFF
TGCGCCAGCAGCTTGCGGGTCCTAGCGGGAGTAAATGTAAATGAGCAGTTCTTC
>TRBD2|-|15|TRBJ2-1|TRBV10-3
CAISESVGGSNEQFF
TGTGCCATCAGTGAGTCGGTTGGCGGGAGTAATGAGCAGTTCTTC
>TRBD2|-|13|TRBJ2-3|TRBV6-5
CASSAGGVDTQYF
TGTGCCAGCAGCGCGGGGGGGGTAGATACGCAGTATTTT
>-|-|14|TRBJ2-7|TRBV21-1
CASSKAPYLAEQYF
TGTGCCAGCAGCAAAGCCCCCTACCTAGCCGAGCAGTACTTC
>-|-|14|TRBJ1-5|TRBV28
CASSVDTGNQPQHF
TGTGCCAGCAGTGTGGACACCGGCAATCAGCCCCAGCATTTT
>-|-|12|TRBJ1-2|TRBV28
CATYQGPYGYTF
TGTGCCACCTACCAGGGGCCCTATGGCTACACCTTC
>-|-|13|TRBJ1-6|TRBV2
CASSDPDGSPLHF
TGTGCCAGCAGTGATCCAGACGGATCACCCCTCCACTTT
>-|-|15|TRBJ2-3|TRBV7-8
CASSLRLPYVDTQYF
TGTGCCAGCAGCTTAAGGTTGCCGTATGTTGATACGCAGTATTTT
>-|-|16|TRBJ2-1|TRBV5-1
CASSLPSGTHHNEQFF
TGCGCCAGCAGCTTGCCCTCCGGGACACACCACAATGAGCAGTTCTTC
>TRBD2|-|11|TRBJ2-7|TRBV6-5
CASSFSGRVYF
TGTGCCAGCAGTTTTAGCGGGAGGGTGTACTTC
>TRBD2|-|14|TRBJ2-3|TRBV20-1
CSARDSGAHRYAYF
TGCAGTGCTAGGGATAGCGGGGCCCACAGATACGCGTATTTT
>TRBD1|-|16|TRBJ1-4|TRBV20-1
CSARDYRGVPNEKLFF
TGCAGTGCTAGAGATTACAGGGGAGTGCCTAATGAAAAACTGTTTTTT
>TRBD1|-|15|TRBJ2-7|TRBV5-1
CASSLAGTGGDEQYF
TGCGCCAGCAGCTTGGCCGGGACAGGGGGCGACGAGCAGTACTTC
>TRBD1|-|15|TRBJ2-1|TRBV3-1
CASSQWDRGGNEQFF
TGTGCCAGCAGCCAATGGGACAGGGGAGGGAATGAGCAGTTCTTC
>-|-|16|TRBJ2-5|TRBV11-1
CASSTRLAGARNEQYF
TGTGCCAGCAGCACCCGGTTGGCGGGGGCGCGGAATGAGCAGTACTTC
>-|few|16|TRBJ2-1|TRBV20-1
CSAKKQGITLTSEQFF
TGCAGTGCTAAAAAACAGGGTATTACACTTACGAGTGAGCAGTTCTTC
>TRBD1|-|15|TRBJ2-7|TRBV7-2
CASSSRQGVPYEQYF
TGTGCCAGCAGTTCCAGACAGGGGGTTCCCTACGAGCAGTACTTC
>-|-|15|TRBJ2-7|TRBV2
CASSDVGGTYNEQYF
TGTGCCAGCAGTGACGTAGGGGGGACCTACAATGAGCAGTACTTC
>TRBD2|-|14|TRBJ2-1|TRBV2
CTSLGTRTYNEQFF
TGTACCAGCCTGGGGACTAGGACATACAATGAGCAGTTCTTC
>-|few|14|TRBJ2-5|TRBV10-3
CAISPGPGGETQYF
TGTGCCATCAGTCCGGGACCCGGAGGGGAGACCCAGTACTTC
>-|-|11|TRBJ2-5|TRBV7-2
CASSSGEAQYF
TGTGCCAGCAGCAGCGGAGAGGCCCAGTACTTC
>-|few|16|TRBJ2-3|TRBV21-1
CASSKAEKDIRDTQYF
TGTGCCAGCAGCAAAGCGGAGAAAGACATCAGGGATACGCAGTATTTT